Each of the 20 T cell receptor beta chains below was sequenced from the same sample in a study of cytotoxic CD8 clonotypes in ibrutinib-treated CLL. The data were produced by immunoSEQ multiplex PCR, yet TCRdb's version contains in-frame clones alone and is incomplete. This repertoire shows 40,000 to 60,000 clones, about half found once; its top ten account for around a third. Sequences were derived from PBMCs, sampled after 12 months of ibrutinib treatment. These receptors were obtained from a human donor with chronic lymphocytic leukemia.

This chain uses TRBV30 with TRBJ1-6, with D possibly matching TRBD1 (5 bases). The CDR3 has 14 amino acids. V was trimmed by 3 bases and J by 9 bases, leaving 15 bases between them. Germline V gene data show CDR1 as GTSNPN and CDR2 as SVGIG (reference sequence). This CDR3 reads CAWRLGLGGSPLHF. The CDR3 bases are TGTGCCTGGAGGTTGGGGCTTGGGGGTTCACCCCTCCACTTT.

The chain joins TRBV4-1 to TRBJ2-6; D call uncertain. The CDR3 totals 16 residues. The germline V gene has CDR1 MGHRA and CDR2 YSYEKL. V gave up 0 bases and J gave up 4 bases, with 10 bases separating them. In nucleotides, the CDR3 is TGCGCCAGCAGCCAAGACCGGTCGGCGGGGGCCAACGTCCTGACTTTC. Translated: CASSQDRSAGANVLTF.

This chain links TRBV9 with TRBJ2-1; no reliable D call. The germline CDR1 and CDR2 sequences are SGDLS and YYNGEE. Between the trimmed V and J ends, which lost 0 bases and 5 bases, there was a span of 12 bases. This CDR3 is 15 amino acids long. CDR3 DNA sequence: TGTGCCAGCAGCGTAGGAGTTGAGTACCACAATGAGCAGTTCTTC. Residues: CASSVGVEYHNEQFF.

The chain links TRBV7-9 to TRBJ2-7, with D perhaps TRBD2 (6 bases). The germline CDR1 and CDR2 sequences are SEHNR and FQNEAQ (reference sequence). This CDR3 has 15 residues. Deletions cut 7 bases from V and 3 bases from J, with 19 bases between. The DNA for the CDR3 is TGTGCCAGCACCTCCGGAGGGGCAGAGTTCTACGAGCAGTACTTC. It codes for CASTSGGAEFYEQYF.

The rearrangement joins TRBV7-8 to TRBJ2-7; the match to TRBD2 covers 8 bases. The V gene end was trimmed by 2 bases and the J gene end by 3 bases; junction bases not matched to a gene: 9. Germline V gene data show CDR1 as SGHVS and CDR2 as FQNEAQ. This CDR3 is built from 16 residues. CDR3 nucleotides: TGTGCCAGCAGCTTAATTACGGGAGGGGCCCTCTACGAGCAGTACTTC. Its translation is CASSLITGGALYEQYF.

V is TRBV5-4 and J is TRBJ1-2; D not resolved. Trimming pared 0 bases from V and 0 bases from J, leaving 12 bases between. The CDR3 sequence is 16 residues long. Germline values: CDR1 SGHNT, CDR2 YYREEE (reference sequence). CDR3 amino acids: CASSLAGFGANYGYTF. DNA of the CDR3: TGTGCCAGCAGCTTGGCCGGATTCGGCGCTAACTATGGCTACACCTTC.

J is TRBJ2-3 and V is TRBV5-1; D gene unclear. CDR1 is SGHRS, CDR2 YFSETQ, per germline. The CDR3 has 14 amino acids. V was shortened by 1 base and J by 3 bases, with 9 bases between the two germline ends. CDR3 in DNA: TGCGCCAGCAGCTTGTACGGAGAAACAGATACGCAGTATTTT. The encoded protein is CASSLYGETDTQYF. Full variable domain (remainder filled in from reference TRBV5-1 and TRBJ2-3): KAGVTQTPRYLIKTRGQQVTLSCSPISGHRSVSWYQQTPGQGLQFLFEYFSETQRNKGNFPGRFSGRQFSNSRSEMNVSTLELGDSALYLCASSLYGETDTQYFGPGTRLTVL.

This rearrangement joins TRBV6-1 to TRBJ2-2; D tentatively fits TRBD1 or TRBD2 (5 bases each). From germline, CDR1 is MNHNS and CDR2 SASEGT. The CDR3 has 13 amino acids. Trimming removed 7 bases at V and 5 bases at J, with 11 bases between. The CDR3 region is CASKRGVTGELFF. Written as DNA, the CDR3 is TGTGCCAGCAAACGAGGGGTAACCGGGGAGCTGTTTTTT.

This chain links TRBV28 with TRBJ1-6; a possible D gene is TRBD1 (5 bases). The CDR3 totals 14 residues. V lost 6 bases to trimming and J lost 10 bases, with 16 bases between them. Germline CDR1 is MDHEN and CDR2 is SYDVKM. The CDR3 spells CASRGPSPGSPLHF. Written as DNA, the CDR3 is TGTGCCAGCAGGGGGCCGAGTCCGGGGTCACCCCTCCACTTT.

This chain uses TRBV5-1 with TRBJ1-1; D perhaps matches TRBD1 (6 bases). Germline V lookup: CDR1 SGHRS, CDR2 YFSETQ. V shed 6 bases and J shed 6 bases, with 18 bases lying between them. The CDR3 is 14 residues long. CDR3 amino acids: CASTWGLSSPEAFF. The CDR3 DNA reads as TGCGCCAGCACCTGGGGGCTGTCGTCCCCTGAAGCTTTCTTT. The full variable domain, in which reference TRBV5-1 and TRBJ1-1 provide the parts outside the CDR3, is KAGVTQTPRYLIKTRGQQVTLSCSPISGHRSVSWYQQTPGQGLQFLFEYFSETQRNKGNFPGRFSGRQFSNSRSEMNVSTLELGDSALYLCASTWGLSSPEAFFGQGTRLTVV.

The gene calls are TRBV9 and TRBJ2-2, with TRBD1 as a possible D gene (6 bases). Trimming left V 1 base short and J 2 bases short, with 12 bases between. This CDR3 has 16 amino acids. Germline V gene data show CDR1 as SGDLS and CDR2 as YYNGEE. Here the CDR3 reads CASSVSPQGNTGELFF. The CDR3 coding sequence is TGTGCCAGCAGCGTAAGCCCACAGGGTAACACCGGGGAGCTGTTTTTT.

This clone was counted at least ten times. The identical CDR3 is also encoded by other nucleotide sequences in the sample. The rearrangement links TRBV5-1 to TRBJ2-5; D is uncertain. This CDR3 has 13 residues. The V gene lost 0 bases and the J gene lost 2 bases, with 5 bases spanning the gap. Germline V gene data show CDR1 as SGHRS and CDR2 as YFSETQ. The CDR3 reads CASSLGGQETQYF. CDR3 sequence (DNA): TGCGCCAGCAGCTTGGGGGGACAAGAGACCCAGTACTTC.

CDR3 nucleotide sequence: TGTGCCAGCAGTGATGACAGGGGGCACTATAATTCACCCCTCCACTTT. Its translation is CASSDDRGHYNSPLHF. The V and J genes are TRBV6-1 and TRBJ1-6; TRBD1 matches at 10 bases. Unmatched junction bases numbered 2, after V lost 3 bases and J lost 3 bases. The CDR3 spans 16 residues. The germline V gene has CDR1 MNHNS and CDR2 SASEGT.

This chain connects TRBV29-1 to TRBJ1-2, with 7 bases identical to TRBD1. V lost 5 bases and J lost 4; bases outside the gene matches: 7. Germline CDR1 SQVTM, CDR2 ANQGSEA. This CDR3 is built from 13 residues. CDR3 DNA sequence: TGCAGCGTTTTTAGACAGGGCCGCTATGGCTACACCTTC. It codes for CSVFRQGRYGYTF.

The CDR3 sequence: CASSQGNSYEQYF. The CDR3 DNA follows: TGTGCCAGCAGCCAAGGAAACAGCTACGAGCAGTACTTC. The genes are TRBV4-2 and TRBJ2-7, with unresolved D. This CDR3 region has 13 residues. CDR1 and CDR2 (germline): LGHNA, YNFKEQ. V was trimmed by 1 base and J by 3 bases, leaving 7 bases between them.

This clone appeared many times. The CDR3 here is CASSLGQRTGELFF. The DNA for the CDR3 is TGTGCCAGCTCATTGGGACAGAGAACCGGGGAGCTGTTTTTT. The rearrangement uses TRBV18 and TRBJ2-2, with TRBD1 identical over 7 bases. There are 14 residues in the CDR3. Looked up from germline, CDR1 is KGHSH and CDR2 is LQKENI. The V and J ends lost 5 bases and 5 bases, in that order; junction bases with no gene match: 5.

This clone was counted a few times. CDR3 region: CASSPRQGRDGYTF. In nucleotides, the CDR3 is TGTGCCAGCAGCCCCAGACAGGGGAGGGATGGCTACACCTTC. The J gene is TRBJ1-2, the V gene TRBV9; 8 bases line up with TRBD1. Germline V gene data show CDR1 as SGDLS and CDR2 as YYNGEE. CDR3 length: 14 amino acids. Trimming cost V 4 bases and J 6 bases; bases outside gene matches: 8.

V gene TRBV9 combines with J gene TRBJ2-5, with D possibly called TRBD1 or TRBD2 (7 bases each). The ends were cut back, 4 bases at V and 4 bases at J, with 20 bases in the middle. Germline CDR1 is SGDLS and CDR2 is YYNGEE. This CDR3 spans 16 amino acids. The CDR3 bases are TGTGCCAGCAGCATAGGCCGGGGAGGGGGCACAGAGACCCAGTACTTC. It encodes CASSIGRGGGTETQYF. Full variable domain (rest looked up from reference TRBV9 and TRBJ2-5): DSGVTQTPKHLITATGQRVTLRCSPRSGDLSVYWYQQSLDQGLQFLIQYYNGEERAKGNILERFSAQQFPDLHSELNLSSLELGDSALYFCASSIGRGGGTETQYFGPGTRLLVL.

The chain is built from TRBV7-8 and TRBJ2-6; no clear D. Germline CDR1 is SGHVS and CDR2 is FQNEAQ. Trimming removed 1 base at V and 0 bases at J, with 7 bases between. The CDR3 contains 16 residues. CDR3 nucleotide sequence: TGTGCCAGCAGCTTAGGACGGGCCTCTGGGGCCAACGTCCTGACTTTC. Translating gives CASSLGRASGANVLTF.

This clone has just one count. The V and J genes are TRBV28 and TRBJ2-7; 9 nucleotides agree with TRBD2. This CDR3 is 17 amino acids long. V trimming: 6 bases; J trimming: 5 bases; junction bases outside the gene matches: 17. Germline CDR1 and CDR2: MDHEN and SYDVKM. This chain's CDR3 is CASSRFSGSKSLHEQYF. CDR3 nucleotides: TGTGCCAGCAGCCGTTTTAGCGGGAGCAAATCCCTCCACGAGCAGTACTTC.